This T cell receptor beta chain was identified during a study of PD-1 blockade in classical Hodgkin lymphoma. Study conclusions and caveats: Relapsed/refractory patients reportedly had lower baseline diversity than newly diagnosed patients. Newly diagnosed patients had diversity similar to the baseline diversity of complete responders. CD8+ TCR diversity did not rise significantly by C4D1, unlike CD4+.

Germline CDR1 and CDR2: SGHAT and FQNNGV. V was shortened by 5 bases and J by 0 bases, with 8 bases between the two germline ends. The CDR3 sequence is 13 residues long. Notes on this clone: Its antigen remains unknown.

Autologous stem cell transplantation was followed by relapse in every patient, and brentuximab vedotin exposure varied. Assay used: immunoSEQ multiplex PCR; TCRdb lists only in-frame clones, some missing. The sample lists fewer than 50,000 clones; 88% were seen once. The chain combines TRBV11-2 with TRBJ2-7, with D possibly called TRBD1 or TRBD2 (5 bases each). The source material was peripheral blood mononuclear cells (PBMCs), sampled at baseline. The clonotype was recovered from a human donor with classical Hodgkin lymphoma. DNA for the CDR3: TGTGCCAGCAGCCCGGGACCCTCCTACGAGCAGTACTTC. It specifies CASSPGPSYEQYF.